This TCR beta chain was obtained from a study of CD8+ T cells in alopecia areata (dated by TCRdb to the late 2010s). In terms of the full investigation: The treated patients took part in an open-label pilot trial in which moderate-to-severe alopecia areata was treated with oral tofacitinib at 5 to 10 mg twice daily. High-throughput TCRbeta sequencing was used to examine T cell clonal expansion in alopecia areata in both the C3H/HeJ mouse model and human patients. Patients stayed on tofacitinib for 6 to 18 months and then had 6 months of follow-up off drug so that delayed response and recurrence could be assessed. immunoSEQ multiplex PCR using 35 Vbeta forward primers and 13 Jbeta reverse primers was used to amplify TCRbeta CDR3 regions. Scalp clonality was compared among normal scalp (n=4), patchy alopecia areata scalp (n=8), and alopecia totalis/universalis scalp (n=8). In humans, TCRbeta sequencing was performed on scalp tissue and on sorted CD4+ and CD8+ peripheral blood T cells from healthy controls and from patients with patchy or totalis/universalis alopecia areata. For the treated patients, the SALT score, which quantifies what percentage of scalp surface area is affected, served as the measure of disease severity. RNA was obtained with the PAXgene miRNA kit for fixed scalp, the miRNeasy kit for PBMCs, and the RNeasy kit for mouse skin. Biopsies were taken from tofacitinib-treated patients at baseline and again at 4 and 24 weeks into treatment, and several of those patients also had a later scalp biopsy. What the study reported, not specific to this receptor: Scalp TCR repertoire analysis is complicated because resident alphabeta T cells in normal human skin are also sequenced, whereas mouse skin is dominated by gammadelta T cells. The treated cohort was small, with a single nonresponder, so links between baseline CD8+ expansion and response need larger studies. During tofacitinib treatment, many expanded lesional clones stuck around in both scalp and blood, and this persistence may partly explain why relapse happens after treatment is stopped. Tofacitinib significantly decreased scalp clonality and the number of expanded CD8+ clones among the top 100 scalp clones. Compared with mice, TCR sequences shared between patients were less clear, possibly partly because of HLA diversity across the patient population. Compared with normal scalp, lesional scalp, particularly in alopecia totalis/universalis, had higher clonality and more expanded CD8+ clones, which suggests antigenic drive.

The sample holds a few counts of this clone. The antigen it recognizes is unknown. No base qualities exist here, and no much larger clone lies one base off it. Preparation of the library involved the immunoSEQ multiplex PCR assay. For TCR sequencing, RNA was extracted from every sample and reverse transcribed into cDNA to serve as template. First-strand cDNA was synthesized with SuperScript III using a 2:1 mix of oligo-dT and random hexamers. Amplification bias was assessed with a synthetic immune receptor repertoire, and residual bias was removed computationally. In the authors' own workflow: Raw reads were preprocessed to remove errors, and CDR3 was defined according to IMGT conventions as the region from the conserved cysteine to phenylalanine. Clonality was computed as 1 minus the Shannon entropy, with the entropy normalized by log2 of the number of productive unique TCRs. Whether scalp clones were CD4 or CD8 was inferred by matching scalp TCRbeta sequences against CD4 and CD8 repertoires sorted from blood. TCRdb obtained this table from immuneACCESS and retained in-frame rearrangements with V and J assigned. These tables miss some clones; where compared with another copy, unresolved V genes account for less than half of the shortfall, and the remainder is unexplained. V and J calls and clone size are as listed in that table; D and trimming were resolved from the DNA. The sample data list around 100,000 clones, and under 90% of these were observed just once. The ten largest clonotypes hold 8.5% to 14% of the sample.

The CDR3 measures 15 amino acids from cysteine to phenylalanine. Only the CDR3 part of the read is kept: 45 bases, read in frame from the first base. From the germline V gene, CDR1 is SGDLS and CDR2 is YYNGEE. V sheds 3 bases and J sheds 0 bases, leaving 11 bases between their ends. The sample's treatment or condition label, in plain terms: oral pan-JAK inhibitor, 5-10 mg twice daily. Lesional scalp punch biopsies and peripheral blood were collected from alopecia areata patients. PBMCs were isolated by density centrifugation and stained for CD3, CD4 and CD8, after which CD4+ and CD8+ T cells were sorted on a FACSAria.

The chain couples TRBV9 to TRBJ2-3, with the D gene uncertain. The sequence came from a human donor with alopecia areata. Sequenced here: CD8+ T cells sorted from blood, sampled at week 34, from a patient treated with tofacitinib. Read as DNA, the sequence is TGTGCCAGCAGCGATATTAGTGACAGCACAGATACGCAGTATTTT. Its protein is CASSDISDSTDTQYF.